The 22 T cell receptor beta chains listed next were all sequenced from one sample in a study of tumor-infiltrating lymphocytes in primary liver carcinoma (TCRdb year 2017). For sequencing, an Illumina HiSeq 2500 was employed. A constant-region primer and ProtoScript II reverse transcriptase were used to reverse-transcribe TCRbeta-specific cDNA from roughly 0.55 ug total RNA. Construction of the TCRbeta libraries relied on three nested rounds of multiplex PCR, following a slightly modified ARM-PCR procedure. The first two PCR rounds used multiplex TRBV1-TRBV30 forward primers with a Cbeta reverse primer, each for approximately 10 cycles. TCRdb reran the public reads through fastp at Q25 and MiXCR, keeping productive beta chains. One record per CDR3 amino acid sequence lists the most common genes and DNA. A total of approximately 300,000 distinct CDR3 sequences appear in this sample, approximately 60% of them only once. The ten largest account for about 9.4% of the sample.

RNA from unsorted whole blood was extracted with TRIzol reagent, and germline DNA was obtained with the DNeasy Blood & Tissue kit. Sample: peripheral blood. Receptors originate from a man in his forties with primary liver carcinoma and hepatitis B virus infection.

Notes on this clonotype: A much larger clone differs from this one at a single base, so this may be a read error. The chain links TRBV4-1 to TRBJ1-1; no clear D gene. Germline lookup yields CDR1 MGHRA and CDR2 YSYEKL. This CDR3 comprises 16 residues. The DNA for the CDR3 is TGCGCCAGCAGCCAAGACTCCGGGCCCACAAACACTGTAGCTTTCTTT. This sequence encodes CASSQDSGPTNTVAFF.

This clonotype was detected a few times. This chain links TRBV10-3 with TRBJ1-1; 9 bases match TRBD1. CDR1 ENHRY and CDR2 SYGVKD come from the germline V gene. Germline trimming cut 2 bases from V and 1 base from J; bases unmatched to any gene: 5. CDR3 length: 16 amino acids. This CDR3 is CAISEPDRGENTEAFF. Written as DNA, the CDR3 is TGTGCCATCAGTGAGCCGGACAGGGGAGAGAACACTGAAGCTTTCTTT.

This clonotype was seen ten or more times. The chain employs TRBV6-1 and TRBJ2-3; 10 nucleotides line up with TRBD1. The junction had 8 bases not matched to a gene; V was cut back by 8 bases and J by 3 bases. The CDR3 has 15 amino acids. Germline V gene data show CDR1 as MNHNS and CDR2 as SASEGT. The DNA for the CDR3 is TGTGCCAGCGGAACCGGGACAGGGGTTACAGATACGCAGTATTTT. It is translated as CASGTGTGVTDTQYF.

The chain links TRBV6-2 or TRBV6-3 to TRBJ2-7; D could derive from TRBD1 or TRBD2 (5 bases each). The CDR3 is made up of 15 amino acids. V gave up 7 bases and J gave up 1 base, with 17 bases separating them. The V gene's germline CDR1 is MNHEY and CDR2 SVGEGT. The CDR3 protein is CASNSTGTASYEQYF. CDR3 nucleotides: TGTGCCAGCAATTCGACCGGGACGGCGTCCTACGAGCAGTACTTC.

About this clonotype itself: This may be a read error: a much more frequent sequence differs by one nucleotide. The chain is built from TRBV12-3 or TRBV12-4 and TRBJ2-7, with TRBD1 identical over 11 bases. The CDR3 totals 15 residues. The V segment lost 6 bases and the J segment 5 bases; nucleotides outside the gene matches: 9. Here the CDR3 DNA reads TGTGCCAGCAGCGTCCCGGGACAGGGGGTAAACGAGCAGTACTTC. Protein product: CASSVPGQGVNEQYF.

This clonotype was seen repeatedly, ten times or more. The gene calls are TRBV29-1 and TRBJ1-1, with D unresolved. The germline V gene encodes CDR1 SQVTM and CDR2 ANQGSEA. CDR3 length: 15 residues. Trimming took off 4 bases at V and 3 bases at J, with 18 bases between the two ends. CDR3 bases: TGCAGCGTTGGCCCGGGGTGGGGTATGGACACTGAAGCTTTCTTT. Residues: CSVGPGWGMDTEAFF.

Turning to this clonotype: A read error may explain this, as a much larger clone is one base away. This chain connects TRBV5-1 to TRBJ2-1; the D is unclear. The CDR3 loop spans 12 amino acids. Germline CDR1 reads SGHRS; CDR2 reads YFSETQ. CDR3 coding DNA: TGCGCCAGCAGCTTGGCCTACAATGAGCTGTTCTTC. Translated: CASSLAYNELFF.

In this sample, this clonotype turned up once. A much larger clone lies a single base off, so this may be a read error. This chain connects TRBV6-2 or TRBV6-3 to TRBJ1-1, with a possible D match to TRBD1 (5 bases). In germline, CDR1 is MNHEY, CDR2 SVGEGT. This CDR3 contains 15 residues. The CDR3 is CASRGYDRLNSEAFF. The CDR3 DNA is TGTGCCAGCAGGGGATACGACAGACTGAACTCTGAAGCTTTCTTT.

The chain links TRBV29-1 to TRBJ2-7, with D perhaps TRBD2 (6 bases). This CDR3 region has 13 residues. V was pared by 7 bases and J by 7 bases, with 20 bases between. Germline V gives CDR1 SQVTM, CDR2 ANQGSEA. Here the CDR3 DNA reads TGCAGCGCCGGGACTGGGGATTCCTTAGAGCAGTACTTC. It translates to CSAGTGDSLEQYF.

Remarks on this clonotype: The junction departs from germline at one end; a sequencing error may be responsible. V gene TRBV4-3 combines with J gene TRBJ2-7; D might be TRBD2 (7 bases). The CDR3 has 12 amino acids. Looked up from germline, CDR1 is LGHNA and CDR2 is YSLEER. The CDR3 protein is CANSQGGGEHYF. Written as DNA, the CDR3 is TGCGCCAACAGCCAGGGAGGGGGAGAGCACTACTTC.

The chain uses TRBV5-4 and TRBJ1-6, with D perhaps matching TRBD1 (5 bases). Germline assignment: CDR1 SGHNT and CDR2 YYREEE (reference sequence). With 4 bases removed from V and 5 bases from J, the gap between germline ends came to 19 bases. CDR3 length: 17 residues. CDR3 loop: CASSGTGIGVDNSPLHF. CDR3 bases: TGTGCCAGCAGCGGGACCGGGATTGGTGTTGATAATTCACCCCTCCACTTT.

The chain carries TRBV6-4 and TRBJ2-1, with no clear D. CDR3 length equals 13 residues. The V and J ends lost 2 bases and 10 bases respectively, with 12 bases between them. The germline V gene has CDR1 MRHNA and CDR2 SNTAGT. CDR3 coding DNA: TGTGCCAGCAGTGACAGGACGGTGTGCGAGCAGTTCTTC. Translating gives CASSDRTVCEQFF.

This clonotype was counted a few times. This chain joins TRBV20-1 and TRBJ2-5; TRBD2 is a possible D gene (6 bases). This CDR3 is 15 amino acids long. Trimming removed 6 bases at V and 4 bases at J, with 21 bases between. The germline V gene encodes CDR1 DFQATT and CDR2 SNEGSKA (reference sequence). The CDR3: CSANRGTAGLETQYF. The DNA for the CDR3 is TGCAGTGCCAACCGGGGGACTGCCGGGTTAGAGACCCAGTACTTC.

As concerns this clonotype: An end of the junction does not agree with germline; a read error may underlie this. The chain employs TRBV12-3 or TRBV12-4 and TRBJ1-1, with a tentative D call TRBD1 (5 bases). CDR3 length equals 14 residues. CDR3 protein: CVSRLDPGHTEASF. The CDR3 region has the DNA TGTGTCAGCAGACTGGACCCAGGGCACACTGAAGCTTCCTTT.

To note about this clonotype: Sequence at one end of the junction differs from germline and may be a read error. The chain has TRBV6-2 or TRBV6-3 and TRBJ2-1; 8 positions agree with TRBD2. The CDR3 loop spans 13 amino acids. Germline CDR1 MNHEY, CDR2 SVGEGT. The CDR3 DNA sequence: TGTGCCACCCGACTAGCGAGAGTGAATGAGCAGTTATTC. Amino acid sequence: CATRLARVNEQLF.

Concerning this clonotype: The CDR3 carries no conserved terminal phenylalanine or tryptophan, so it likely arises from a read error. V usage is TRBV6-5 and J usage is TRBJ2-7; D gene uncertain. The V end lost 5 bases, the J end lost 3 bases, and 14 bases lay between the germline ends. Germline CDR1 MNHEY, CDR2 SVGAGI. The CDR3 has 14 amino acids. The CDR3 sequence: CASSLGKDHYEQYL. In DNA, the CDR3 is TGTGCCAGCAGTCTGGGGAAAGACCACTACGAGCAGTACTTG.

As concerns this clonotype: A much larger clone lies a single base off, so this may be a read error. The chain uses TRBV6-2 or TRBV6-3 and TRBJ2-1; D is uncertain. Trimming removed 6 bases from V and 5 bases from J, with 5 bases in between. Germline V gene data show CDR1 as MNHEY and CDR2 as SVGEGT. The CDR3 contains 11 residues. CDR3 sequence (DNA): TGTGCCAGCAGGACACACAATGAGCAGTTCTTC. This gives the protein CASRTHNEQFF.

The genes are TRBV12-3 or TRBV12-4 and TRBJ2-3, with D perhaps matching TRBD1 (6 bases). This CDR3 has 18 amino acids. V shed 2 bases and J shed 0 bases, with 18 bases lying between them. The CDR3, as DNA: TGTGCCAGCAGTTTAAAGCGTAGGGGGACAATAAGCACAGATACGCAGTATTTT. It specifies CASSLKRRGTISTDTQYF.

The genes are TRBV6-5 and TRBJ1-2; no clear D. This CDR3 has 13 amino acids. Looked up from germline, CDR1 is MNHEY and CDR2 is SVGAGI. DNA for the CDR3: TGTGCTAGTAGGGTCGGGGTCAACCATGGCTACACCTTC. Protein: CASRVGVNHGYTF.

This clonotype was observed many times. J is TRBJ1-1 and V is TRBV6-2 or TRBV6-3; D is unclear. V was pared by 0 bases and J by 4 bases, with 6 bases between. CDR1 MNHEY and CDR2 SVGEGT come from the germline V gene. The CDR3 runs to 13 residues. The CDR3 protein is CASSYSWGTEAFF. In nucleotides, the CDR3 is TGTGCCAGCAGTTACTCATGGGGCACTGAAGCTTTCTTT.

The chain links TRBV20-1 to TRBJ2-6; D unclear. In germline, CDR1 is DFQATT, CDR2 SNEGSKA (reference sequence). The CDR3 is 14 amino acids. Trimming cost V 5 bases and J 0 bases, with 8 bases left between them. The CDR3 here is CSAGRISGANVLTF. Written as DNA, the CDR3 is TGCAGTGCTGGCCGTATCTCTGGGGCCAACGTCCTGACTTTC.

On this clonotype: Being one base from a much bigger clone, this may be a read error. The chain couples TRBV29-1 to TRBJ2-1; 10 bases match TRBD2. Germline CDR1 and CDR2: SQVTM and ANQGSEA. Losses at the gene ends were 3 bases for V and 8 bases for J; bases not matched to a gene: 7. The CDR3 runs 14 residues. The CDR3 DNA reads TGCAGCGTTGACACCGGGACTAGCGTAGATGAGCAGTTCTTC. Its translation: CSVDTGTSVDEQFF.